This TCR beta chain was sequenced during a study of T cells after yellow fever vaccination. Study at large: Fractions with few cells were prepared using SMART-Seq v4 Ultra Low Input. Findings and caveats of the study: Post-booster repertoires again held most primary-vaccination clones (about 96% CD4, 88% CD8). A weaker secondary response peaked on day 5, the primary on day 15.

A word on this clonotype: Antigen unknown.

The CDR3 has 14 amino acids. Trimming took off 3 bases at V and 4 bases at J, with 15 bases between the two ends. Looked up from germline, CDR1 is SQVTM and CDR2 is ANQGSEA. TCR cDNA was made by 5'RACE template switching, adding a universal primer site and UMIs. TCRdb analysed the 5' RACE reads with MiXCR anew, one entry per CDR3 protein. The sample consists of more than 350,000 distinct CDR3 sequences, around 10% of them appearing once. This TCR was recovered from a man aged 18-30 years who received the YFV17D yellow fever vaccine. The sequenced sample was PBMCs, obtained on the day of the first yellow fever vaccination. The chain links TRBV29-1 to TRBJ2-5, with D hard to call. The CDR3 DNA reads as TGCAGCGTTGAGTCGGATCGGTCCCCAGAGACCCAGTACTTC. As protein: CSVESDRSPETQYF.